The clone carrying this TCR beta chain was seen only once. What it recognizes is unknown. The CDR3 consists of 12 residues. Germline values: CDR1 MGHDK, CDR2 SYGVNS. V lost 2 bases and J 4 bases, leaving 5 bases between the germline ends. The sample originates from a study of cytomegalovirus exposure and HLA in healthy donors. Study results and limitations: For most TCR beta V segments, an earlier analysis put the productive rate at about 87% or about 30% of the time. The records held CMV serostatus as the only immune exposure information. The number of N-insertions in an Asian-associated ancestry cluster was reportedly below the 666-donor mean in a later analysis. Testing in vitro showed a few CMV-associated chains specific for CMV antigens.

The PCR used 60 Vbeta and 13 Jbeta primers. This table comes from immunoSEQ multiplex PCR, and its TCRdb copy is limited to in-frame clones, with some not included. The table includes about 190,000 clones, roughly four fifths detected once. The receptor was derived from a woman younger than 45 in good health and CMV-seropositive. J is TRBJ1-1 and V is TRBV25-1, with D tentatively TRBD1 (5 bases). Sequencing input: PBMCs. The CDR3 loop is CASSEQGTEAFF. In DNA form, the CDR3 reads TGTGCCAGCAGTGAACAGGGCACTGAAGCTTTCTTT.